This T cell receptor beta chain was retrieved from a study of blood T cell repertoires in COVID-19. CDR1 is MNHEY, CDR2 SMNVEV, per germline (reference sequence). Trimming shortened V by 0 bases and J by 0 bases, and 6 bases separated the two germline ends. This CDR3 comprises 15 residues. Per the authors' pipeline: Reference gene primer amplification yielded estimated nucleated cell counts. Only in-frame clones appear in the TCRdb table, and some are missing; sequencing was by immunoSEQ multiplex PCR. That table supplies the V and J calls and clone size; D and trimming were determined from the DNA. In the table there are 120,000 or so clones, 80% of which are singletons. Remarks on this clone: The same CDR3 arises from other DNA sequences in this sample as well.

This sequence originates from a human donor in a cohort sampled during active COVID-19. The source material was peripheral blood. The chain has TRBV27 and TRBJ2-1, with no clear D. CDR3 protein: CASSLSGSSYNEQFF. The CDR3 DNA reads TGTGCCAGCAGTTTATCCGGTAGCTCCTACAATGAGCAGTTCTTC.